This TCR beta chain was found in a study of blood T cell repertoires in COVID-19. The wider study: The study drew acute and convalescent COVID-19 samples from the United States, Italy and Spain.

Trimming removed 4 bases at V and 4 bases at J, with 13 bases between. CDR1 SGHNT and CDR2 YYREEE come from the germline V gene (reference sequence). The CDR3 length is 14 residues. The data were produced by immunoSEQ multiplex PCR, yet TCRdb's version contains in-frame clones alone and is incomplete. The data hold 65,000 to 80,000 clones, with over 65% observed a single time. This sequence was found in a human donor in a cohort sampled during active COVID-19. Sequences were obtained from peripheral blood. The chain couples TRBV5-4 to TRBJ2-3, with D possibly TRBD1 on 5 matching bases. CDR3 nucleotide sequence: TGTGCCAGCAGCCCTGAACAGGCGGCAGATACGCAGTATTTT. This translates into CASSPEQAADTQYF.